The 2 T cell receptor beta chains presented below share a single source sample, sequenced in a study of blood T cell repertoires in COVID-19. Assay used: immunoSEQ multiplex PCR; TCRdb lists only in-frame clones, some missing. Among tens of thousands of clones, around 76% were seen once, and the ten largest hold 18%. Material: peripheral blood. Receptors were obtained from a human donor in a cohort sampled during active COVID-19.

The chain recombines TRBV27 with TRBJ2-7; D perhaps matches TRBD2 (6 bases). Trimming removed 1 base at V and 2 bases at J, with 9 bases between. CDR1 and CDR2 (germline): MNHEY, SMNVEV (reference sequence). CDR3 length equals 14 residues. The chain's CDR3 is CASSLLGTPYEQYF. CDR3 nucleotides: TGTGCCAGCAGTTTATTGGGGACTCCCTACGAGCAGTACTTC.

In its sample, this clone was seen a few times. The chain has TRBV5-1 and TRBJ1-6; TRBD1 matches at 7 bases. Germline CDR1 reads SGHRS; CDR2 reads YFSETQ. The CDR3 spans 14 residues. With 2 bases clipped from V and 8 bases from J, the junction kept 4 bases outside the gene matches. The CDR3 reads CASSLSRGDSPLHF. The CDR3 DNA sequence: TGCGCCAGCAGCTTATCCAGGGGGGATTCACCCCTCCACTTT.